What follows describes a single T cell receptor (beta chain). Antigen unknown. This sample was taken from a study of cytomegalovirus exposure and HLA in healthy donors. Broader study findings: Compared with the approximately 680-donor mean, an Asian-associated ancestry cluster reportedly had fewer N-insertions, according to a later analysis. Later work found most CMV-associated TCR beta chains apparently HLA-restricted. The study had only CMV serostatus as immune exposure information.

This CDR3 spans 13 amino acids. Per germline, CDR1 LGHNA and CDR2 YSLEER. Trimming cost V 0 bases and J 7 bases, with 4 bases left between them. PCR primers comprised 60 Vbeta and 13 Jbeta primers. Original processing methods: As a later analysis found, there were roughly 80 million unique TCR beta chains, of which some 9.9 million were shared. TCRdb's table, derived via immunoSEQ multiplex PCR, lists solely in-frame clones and lacks some. Clone size and V and J calls were adopted from that table, with D and trimming inferred from the DNA. The top ten clones hold less than 7% of a sample with 74,000 or so clones, around 76% of them seen once.

The source material was PBMCs. The chain links TRBV4-3 to TRBJ1-6, with unresolved D. This TCR was recovered from a male donor in good health and CMV-seropositive. CDR3 sequence reads: CASSQELNSPLHF. The CDR3 DNA follows: TGCGCCAGCAGCCAAGAATTAAATTCACCCCTCCACTTT.